The 8 T cell receptor beta chains below all came from one sample that was sequenced in a study of blood T cell repertoires in COVID-19. TCRdb keeps only in-frame clones here, not all; method: immunoSEQ multiplex PCR. The repertoire holds about 340,000 clones, 80% to 95% seen once, with approximately 17% in the top ten. Source material: PBMCs or T cells enriched from blood (not recorded which). These receptors were collected from a woman in her 30s who had recovered from COVID-19.

The chain joins TRBV19 to TRBJ1-5, with D possibly matching TRBD1 (6 bases). This CDR3 contains 14 residues. CDR1 and CDR2 (germline): LNHDA, SQIVND (reference sequence). V was clipped by 4 bases and J by 6 bases, with 13 bases between them. The CDR3 protein is CASSRTDLGQPQHF. Written as DNA, the CDR3 is TGTGCCAGTAGTAGGACAGATTTAGGTCAGCCCCAGCATTTT.

The gene calls are TRBV28 and TRBJ2-1, with D perhaps matching TRBD1 (5 bases). Germline loops: CDR1 MDHEN, CDR2 SYDVKM. V was trimmed by 9 bases and J by 5 bases, leaving 17 bases between them. The CDR3 runs to 14 residues. The CDR3 bases are TGTGCCAGTCTAGATCCAGGGAACCACAATGAGCAGTTCTTC. Residues: CASLDPGNHNEQFF.

This clone was observed a single time. The V call is TRBV15, the J call TRBJ2-7; 10 bases align to TRBD1. The V segment lost 4 bases and the J segment 6 bases; nucleotides outside the gene matches: 15. Germline CDR1 is LNHNV and CDR2 is YYDKDF (reference sequence). This CDR3 has 17 residues. The CDR3 loop is CATSTPPGTGALTEQYF. The CDR3 coding sequence is TGTGCCACCAGCACCCCTCCGGGGACAGGGGCTCTTACCGAGCAGTACTTC.

The chain links TRBV5-1 to TRBJ2-3; TRBD2 agrees at 7 bases. Germline CDR1 and CDR2: SGHRS and YFSETQ. The CDR3 length is 15 residues. V shed 3 bases, J shed 3 bases, and the junction held 7 bases outside the gene matches. The CDR3 loop reads CASSSGAGATDTQYF. The CDR3 nucleotides read TGCGCCAGCAGCTCTGGCGCGGGAGCAACAGATACGCAGTATTTT.

The chain recombines TRBV3-1 (or the pseudogene TRBV3-2) with TRBJ2-3; 9 nucleotides match TRBD1. Germline CDR1 LGHDT, CDR2 YNNKEL (reference sequence). The CDR3 contains 15 residues. J lost 6 bases, V lost 4 bases, and 8 bases had no gene match. CDR3 loop: CASSLRDRVGDTQYF. DNA for the CDR3: TGTGCCAGCAGCCTCCGGGACAGGGTCGGGGATACGCAGTATTTT.

The V and J genes are TRBV7-2 and TRBJ2-2; 8 bases match TRBD2. In germline, CDR1 is SGHTA, CDR2 FQGNSA. The CDR3 consists of 16 residues. Unmatched junction bases numbered 9, after V lost 5 bases and J lost 4 bases. CDR3 sequence (DNA): TGTGCCAGCAGCCCGAGAGGTCTAGCGGGCACCGGGGAGCTGTTTTTT. As protein: CASSPRGLAGTGELFF.

The chain is built from TRBV4-3 and TRBJ1-5; D perhaps matches TRBD1 (5 bases). CDR1 is LGHNA and CDR2 is YSLEER in the germline V gene. Trimming took off 1 base at V and 4 bases at J, with 11 bases between the two ends. This CDR3 comprises 15 residues. This CDR3 reads CASSQVQGWNQPQHF. The CDR3, as DNA: TGCGCCAGCAGCCAAGTCCAGGGCTGGAATCAGCCCCAGCATTTT.

V and J are TRBV2 and TRBJ1-4, with TRBD1 as a possible D gene (5 bases). The germline gives CDR1 SNHLY, CDR2 FYNNEI. The CDR3 length is 14 residues. Trimming shortened V by 6 bases and J by 5 bases, and 13 bases separated the two germline ends. Written as DNA, the CDR3 is TGTGCCAGCAGACGGGACGGGAGAAATGAAAAACTGTTTTTT. This gives the protein CASRRDGRNEKLFF. Filled out from reference TRBV2 and TRBJ1-4, the complete variable domain reads EPEVTQTPSHQVTQMGQEVILRCVPISNHLYFYWYRQILGQKVEFLVSFYNNEISEKSEIFDDQFSVERPDGSNFTLKIRSTKLEDSAMYFCASRRDGRNEKLFFGSGTQLSVL.